This TCR beta chain was found in a study of technical replicates of blood from several donors (dated by TCRdb to about 2017). A remark on this clone: This receptor's antigen is unknown. Nothing much larger sits one base from this clone, and base qualities are not available.

The germline V gene yields SGHRS for CDR1 and YFSETQ for CDR2. Trimming at the junction amounts to 0 bases on V and 10 bases on J, and the germline ends lie 19 bases apart. Spanning cysteine to phenylalanine, the CDR3 consists of 15 amino acids. Left in the record is the CDR3 DNA by itself, 45 bases read in frame from the first base. The library was prepared using the immunoSEQ multiplex PCR assay. This immuneACCESS table, as held by TCRdb, lists in-frame sequences with V and J called but not all clones. Of the missing ones, under half trace to an unresolved V gene in checked studies; the others have no known cause. This sample has 79,000 or so clones in its table, and 96% of those were observed once. The ten largest clones add up to roughly 0.35% of the sample.

The specimen sequenced was T cells isolated from PBMCs. The clonotype originates from a human donor in good health. Here the chain combines TRBV5-1 and TRBJ1-2; possibly the D gene is TRBD1, per 5 matching bases. The CDR3 reads as follows: CASSLAATLGHSYTF. In nucleotide form, the sequence is TGCGCCAGCAGCTTGGCCGCGACTCTTGGACACTCCTACACCTTC. Joined to the reference TRBV5-1 and TRBJ1-2 proteins, this CDR3 gives the full variable domain: KAGVTQTPRYLIKTRGQQVTLSCSPISGHRSVSWYQQTPGQGLQFLFEYFSETQRNKGNFPGRFSGRQFSNSRSEMNVSTLELGDSALYLCASSLAATLGHSYTFGSGTRLTVV.